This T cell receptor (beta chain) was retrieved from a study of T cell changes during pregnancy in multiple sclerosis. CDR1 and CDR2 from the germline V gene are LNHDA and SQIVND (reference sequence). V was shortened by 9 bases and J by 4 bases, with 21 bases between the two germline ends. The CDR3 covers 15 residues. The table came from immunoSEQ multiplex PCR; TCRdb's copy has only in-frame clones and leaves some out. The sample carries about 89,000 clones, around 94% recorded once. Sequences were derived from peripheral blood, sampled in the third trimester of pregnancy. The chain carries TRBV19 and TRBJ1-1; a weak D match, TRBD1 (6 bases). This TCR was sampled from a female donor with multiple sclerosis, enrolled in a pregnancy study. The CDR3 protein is CASYPRQGFGTEAFF. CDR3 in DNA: TGTGCCAGCTACCCACGGCAGGGGTTCGGCACTGAAGCTTTCTTT.